Following are 21 T cell receptor beta chains from one sample sequenced in a study of T cells after yellow fever vaccination. TCRdb re-called the 5' RACE reads through MiXCR, storing one row per CDR3 protein. Of roughly 180,000 distinct CDR3 sequences in the sample, about 6% were seen once. This specimen was CD4+ T cells sorted from PBMCs, taken on the day of the first yellow fever vaccination. The source is a man between 18 and 29 years old who received the YFV17D yellow fever vaccine.

The chain has TRBV7-2 and TRBJ2-7; perhaps D is TRBD1 or TRBD2 (6 bases each). This CDR3 region has 15 residues. The germline V gene has CDR1 SGHTA and CDR2 FQGNSA. Trimming removed 1 base at V and 4 bases at J, with 14 bases between. The CDR3 nucleotides read TGTGCCAGCAGCTTAGTGGGGGGCCCTCGGTACGAGCAGTACTTC. Amino acids: CASSLVGGPRYEQYF.

This clonotype has a count of ten or more. The chain employs TRBV18 and TRBJ1-2; D not resolved. Trimming left V 2 bases short and J 3 bases short, with 10 bases between. The V gene's germline CDR1 is KGHSH and CDR2 LQKENI. There are 14 residues in the CDR3. The CDR3 region has the DNA TGTGCCAGCTCACCAGACCGGGCTGACTATGGCTACACCTTC. Translated, it gives CASSPDRADYGYTF.

This clonotype has a handful of counts. The junction and the germline gene differ at one end; a read error may be behind it. The CDR3 DNA reads TGTGCTAGCAGTTTAACAGGGGCGAGAGAGACCCAGTACTTC. This translates into CASSLTGARETQYF. J is TRBJ2-5 and V is TRBV7-7; 7 bases map to TRBD1. CDR3 length: 14 residues. In germline, CDR1 is SSHAT, CDR2 FNYEAQ (reference sequence). Together with reference TRBV7-7 and TRBJ2-5, the CDR3 gives the full variable domain: GAGVSQSPRYKVTKRGQDVTLRCDPISSHATLYWYQQALGQGPEFLTYFNYEAQPDKSGLPSDRFSAERPEGSISTLTIQRTEQRDSAMYRCASSLTGARETQYFGPGTRLLVL.

This clonotype appeared many times. The chain combines TRBV6-2 or TRBV6-3 with TRBJ2-7, with TRBD1 matching over 7 bases. This CDR3 comprises 14 residues. J lost 6 bases, V lost 2 bases, and 7 bases had no gene match. The V gene's germline CDR1 is MNHEY and CDR2 SVGEGT. The CDR3 protein is CASSYRGPPGEQYF. In DNA form, the CDR3 reads TGTGCCAGCAGTTACAGGGGGCCCCCCGGCGAGCAGTACTTC.

The gene calls are TRBV4-1 and TRBJ1-6; 7 positions match TRBD1. Looked up from germline, CDR1 is MGHRA and CDR2 is YSYEKL. CDR3 length: 18 amino acids. V trimming: 2 bases; J trimming: 11 bases; junction bases outside the gene matches: 18. The CDR3 region is CASSQLQGLSLGPPPLHF. DNA for the CDR3: TGCGCCAGCAGCCAACTACAGGGGCTTTCTCTCGGTCCACCACCCCTCCACTTT.

This clonotype was counted only a few times. The genes are TRBV4-1 and TRBJ1-3; a possible D gene is TRBD1 (6 bases). CDR3 length: 15 residues. Deletions cut 9 bases from V and 3 bases from J, with 18 bases between. Germline V CDR1 and CDR2: MGHRA, YSYEKL. This CDR3 reads CASNRVAGGGNTIYF. In nucleotides, the CDR3 is TGCGCCAGTAACAGGGTCGCCGGGGGTGGAAACACCATATATTTT.

The genes are TRBV7-7 and TRBJ2-1; 9 nucleotides line up with TRBD2. The CDR3 consists of 19 residues. Per the germline V gene, CDR1 is SSHAT and CDR2 is FNYEAQ (reference sequence). The CDR3 loop reads CTFSLAIRGWAGGDNEQFF. The DNA for the CDR3 is TGTACCTTCAGTTTAGCGATCAGAGGCTGGGCGGGGGGGGACAATGAGCAGTTCTTC.

This clonotype came up many times. The V call is TRBV24-1, the J call TRBJ2-5; 8 bases are a match to TRBD2. Unmatched junction bases numbered 5, after V lost 5 bases and J lost 1 base. The CDR3 has 15 residues. The germline V gene has CDR1 KGHDR and CDR2 SFDVKD. The CDR3 DNA reads TGTGCCACCAGTGCTCGCGGGGGGTTCCAAGAGACCCAGTACTTC. This encodes CATSARGGFQETQYF.

This clonotype turned up a few times. The rearrangement joins TRBV5-6 to TRBJ2-5, with 8 bases that match TRBD1. The V gene end was trimmed by 5 bases and the J gene end by 7 bases; junction bases not matched to a gene: 10. CDR3 length: 14 residues. Germline CDR1 and CDR2: SGHDT and YYEEEE. The CDR3: CASSPQGAEGTQYF. DNA for the CDR3: TGTGCCAGCAGTCCCCAGGGGGCTGAGGGGACCCAGTACTTC.

This clonotype was seen more than once but under ten times. CDR3 coding DNA: TGTGCCAGCAGCCCTGGAGAGTACTACAATGAGCAGTTCTTC. As protein: CASSPGEYYNEQFF. The chain links TRBV7-3 to TRBJ2-1; D call uncertain. Germline V gene lookup returns CDR1 SGHTA and CDR2 FQGTGA. CDR3 length: 14 residues. V lost 5 bases and J 3 bases, leaving 11 bases between the germline ends.

This clonotype has ten or more counts. The chain links TRBV12-3 or TRBV12-4 to TRBJ2-7, with 7 nucleotides matching TRBD1. The CDR3 runs to 14 residues. Trimming at V came to 4 bases and at J to 3 bases, leaving 6 bases not matched to a gene. CDR3 amino acids: CASSSLDRRYEQYF. The CDR3 DNA follows: TGTGCCAGCAGTTCACTGGACAGGCGCTACGAGCAGTACTTC.

The chain couples TRBV28 to TRBJ2-7, with a possible D match to TRBD2 (6 bases). The CDR3 is 14 residues long. Germline CDR1 is MDHEN and CDR2 is SYDVKM. The germline V and J ends were trimmed by 1 base and 2 bases, with 9 bases remaining between them. CDR3 loop: CASSLSWGAYEQYV. DNA for the CDR3: TGTGCCAGCAGTTTATCCTGGGGGGCCTACGAGCAGTACGTC.

For this clonotype: A much larger clone differs from this one at a single base, so this may be a read error. The chain has TRBV12-3 or TRBV12-4 and TRBJ2-5; TRBD2 matches 8 bases. The CDR3 extends over 14 amino acids. J lost 5 bases, V lost 5 bases, and 7 bases had no gene match. The CDR3 region is CASSTLAGHETQYF. The DNA for the CDR3 is TGTGCCAGCAGTACCTTAGCGGGACATGAGACCCAGTACTTC.

The sample holds many counts of this clonotype. The chain links TRBV6-2 or TRBV6-3 to TRBJ2-1, with D possibly being TRBD1 (6 bases). Per the germline V gene, CDR1 is MNHEY and CDR2 is SVGEGT. Trimming removed 6 bases at V and 9 bases at J, with 21 bases between. This CDR3 has 15 residues. The CDR3 nucleotides read TGTGCCAGCAGCGAAACAGGGATAGGATTCGTTGAGCAGTTCTTC. It is translated as CASSETGIGFVEQFF.

This clonotype was observed at least ten times. The V call is TRBV6-4, the J call TRBJ1-1, with 9 nucleotides matching TRBD1. CDR3 size: 13 residues. V gave up 5 bases and J gave up 5 bases; unmatched junction bases: 3. The V gene's germline CDR1 is MRHNA and CDR2 SNTAGT. The CDR3 DNA reads TGTGCCAGCAGTCGGGACAGGGCTACTGAAGCTTTCTTT. Translating gives CASSRDRATEAFF.

The gene calls are TRBV9 and TRBJ2-1; no definite D call. The CDR3 is 14 residues long. V was clipped by 4 bases and J by 5 bases, with 13 bases between them. Germline V CDR1 and CDR2: SGDLS, YYNGEE. CDR3 DNA: TGTGCCAGCAGCACCGACCCCACGGACAATGAGCAGTTCTTC. Translated, it gives CASSTDPTDNEQFF. Supplemented by reference TRBV9 and TRBJ2-1, the full variable domain reads DSGVTQTPKHLITATGQRVTLRCSPRSGDLSVYWYQQSLDQGLQFLIQYYNGEERAKGNILERFSAQQFPDLHSELNLSSLELGDSALYFCASSTDPTDNEQFFGPGTRLTVL.

This clonotype was counted ten times or more. V gene TRBV7-3 combines with J gene TRBJ1-1; 8 bases map to TRBD1. Losses at the gene ends were 5 bases for V and 10 bases for J; bases not matched to a gene: 15. The CDR3 sequence is 15 residues long. CDR1 and CDR2 (germline): SGHTA, FQGTGA. CDR3 nucleotides: TGTGCCAGCAGCCCGGCCGGACAGGGAAGGTCAGGAGCTTTCTTT. This gives the protein CASSPAGQGRSGAFF.

The V gene is TRBV5-4, the J gene TRBJ2-7; maybe TRBD1 (6 bases). The V and J ends lost 4 bases and 5 bases respectively, with 16 bases between them. In germline, CDR1 is SGHNT, CDR2 YYREEE (reference sequence). The CDR3 is 14 residues long. The CDR3 here is CASSISTGLNEQYV. Here the CDR3 DNA reads TGTGCCAGCAGCATCTCAACAGGGTTGAACGAGCAGTACGTC.

This clonotype appeared many times. CDR3 loop: CASSTITGVTGELFF. CDR3 DNA sequence: TGTGCCAGCAGCACGATCACAGGGGTAACCGGGGAGCTGTTTTTT. This chain connects TRBV5-6 to TRBJ2-2; 7 bases map to TRBD1. Per germline, CDR1 SGHDT and CDR2 YYEEEE. V dropped 4 bases and J dropped 5; count of bases not matched to a gene: 8. This CDR3 region has 15 residues.

The V gene is TRBV15, the J gene TRBJ1-5; 10 nucleotides agree with TRBD1. From germline, CDR1 is LNHNV and CDR2 YYDKDF (reference sequence). The CDR3 spans 14 residues. Losses at the gene ends were 5 bases for V and 4 bases for J; bases not matched to a gene: 2. The CDR3 sequence: CATSWTGGNQPQHF. The CDR3 DNA reads TGTGCCACCAGCTGGACAGGGGGGAATCAGCCCCAGCATTTT.

This clonotype was recorded a few times. V and J are TRBV18 and TRBJ1-4, with D possibly being TRBD1 (5 bases). V gave up 3 bases and J gave up 8 bases, with 16 bases separating them. The CDR3 sequence is 15 residues long. CDR1 is KGHSH and CDR2 is LQKENI in the germline V gene. CDR3 in amino acids: CASSPGTWGIEKLFF. CDR3 DNA sequence: TGTGCCAGCTCACCCGGGACCTGGGGAATCGAAAAACTGTTTTTT.